This record covers a single TCR beta chain. The target antigen is unknown. The TCR alpha and TCR beta cDNA libraries, bearing sample barcodes and UMIs, were generated by 5'RACE using constant-segment primers. MiXCR, run by TCRdb on the 5' RACE reads, gives a single entry per CDR3 protein. The sample has about 210,000 distinct CDR3 sequences; roughly 27% are singletons. This entry comes from a study of T-cell memory formation after mild COVID-19. Study-wide results and limits: Within pre-infection memory, some responding clones were found, suggesting cross-reactive memory joined. Clones that shrank (day 15 to 85) were balanced CD4/CD8, whereas later expanders leaned CD4+.

This TCR derives from an adult woman who had mild COVID-19 (a few samples of this study predate the infection). Cell type and time point are not known. The material sequenced was PBMCs or a T cell subset sorted from them (not recorded which).

The CDR3 is CASSEKDGNTGELFF. The CDR3 DNA reads as TGTGCCAGCAGCGAAAAGGACGGGAACACCGGGGAGCTGTTTTTT. The chain combines TRBV5-4 with TRBJ2-2; D unclear. The CDR3 spans 15 residues. With 4 bases removed from V and 1 base from J, the gap between germline ends came to 11 bases. Germline values: CDR1 SGHNT, CDR2 YYREEE (reference sequence).